Below are 26 T cell receptor beta chains sequenced from a single sample in a study of cytomegalovirus exposure and HLA in healthy donors. Primers included in the PCR were 60 Vbeta and 13 Jbeta primers. Here immunoSEQ multiplex PCR was the method, and the copy in TCRdb shows in-frame clones only, minus some. The sample contains about 150,000 clones, 72% of which appear only once. Sequencing was performed on PBMCs. These receptors were taken from a man aged 50 or older in good health and CMV-seropositive.

The chain combines TRBV10-3 with TRBJ2-7; 9 nucleotides agree with TRBD1. The CDR3 extends over 15 amino acids. Unmatched junction bases numbered 6, after V lost 3 bases and J lost 3 bases. Germline CDR1 ENHRY, CDR2 SYGVKD. Here the CDR3 DNA reads TGTGCCATCAGTGATGCCGGGACAGGGTTCTACGAGCAGTACTTC. Residues: CAISDAGTGFYEQYF.

As DNA, the CDR3 is TGTGCCAGCACATACGGTGGGGCGACCGTCAATGAGCAGTTCTTC. Its translation is CASTYGGATVNEQFF. The V call is TRBV6-5, the J call TRBJ2-1; maybe TRBD1 (5 bases). CDR1 MNHEY and CDR2 SVGAGI come from the germline V gene. The CDR3 runs to 15 residues. Between the trimmed V and J ends, which lost 7 bases and 6 bases, there was a span of 19 bases.

This clone is a singleton in its sample. The gene calls are TRBV18 and TRBJ1-4; D is unresolved. Trimming shortened V by 1 base and J by 0 bases, and 6 bases separated the two germline ends. The CDR3 is 15 amino acids. CDR1 KGHSH and CDR2 LQKENI come from the germline V gene. CDR3 sequence (DNA): TGTGCCAGCTCACCACTGGCAGCAACTAATGAAAAACTGTTTTTT. Protein: CASSPLAATNEKLFF.

The chain carries TRBV14 and TRBJ1-3; D gene unclear. The CDR3 is 14 residues long. V was shortened by 4 bases and J by 1 base, with 8 bases between the two germline ends. Germline V gene lookup returns CDR1 SGHDN and CDR2 FVKESK. Here the CDR3 DNA reads TGTGCCAGCAGCCGAGACATGTCTGGAAACACCATATATTTT. Protein product: CASSRDMSGNTIYF. Combining the CDR3 with reference TRBV14 and TRBJ1-3 gives the whole variable domain EAGVTQFPSHSVIEKGQTVTLRCDPISGHDNLYWYRRVMGKEIKFLLHFVKESKQDESGMPNNRFLAERTGGTYSTLKVQPAELEDSGVYFCASSRDMSGNTIYFGEGSWLTVV.

This chain connects TRBV2 to TRBJ1-1; TRBD1 agrees at 8 bases. Per germline, CDR1 SNHLY and CDR2 FYNNEI. Unmatched junction bases numbered 8, after V lost 8 bases and J lost 6 bases. The CDR3 extends over 13 amino acids. The CDR3 DNA is TGTGCCAGCGTTGGACAGGGAGCGGCTGAAGCTTTCTTT. It yields the protein CASVGQGAAEAFF.

The chain couples TRBV19 to TRBJ1-5; maybe TRBD1 (6 bases). The CDR3 loop spans 15 amino acids. Germline CDR1 LNHDA, CDR2 SQIVND (reference sequence). With 3 bases removed from V and 7 bases from J, the gap between germline ends came to 16 bases. This CDR3 is CASSIQTGIVQPQHF. The CDR3 bases are TGTGCCAGTAGTATTCAAACAGGGATTGTACAGCCCCAGCATTTT.

The V and J genes are TRBV7-9 and TRBJ2-1, with a tentative D call TRBD1 (5 bases). The V and J ends lost 5 bases and 0 bases respectively, with 14 bases between them. CDR3 length: 16 residues. Germline V gene lookup returns CDR1 SEHNR and CDR2 FQNEAQ (reference sequence). CDR3 DNA sequence: TGTGCCAGCAGCCCCGGACACCTGAGCTCCTACAATGAGCAGTTCTTC. It codes for CASSPGHLSSYNEQFF.

This clone has only a few counts. V usage is TRBV15 and J usage is TRBJ2-7, with 9 bases identical to TRBD1. The CDR3 runs 15 residues. Germline values: CDR1 LNHNV, CDR2 YYDKDF (reference sequence). V was pared by 4 bases and J by 1 base, with 5 bases of the junction left unmatched. CDR3 region: CATSTGQGSSYEQYF. In nucleotides, the CDR3 is TGTGCCACCAGCACGGGACAGGGTTCTTCCTACGAGCAGTACTTC.

The CDR3 reads CASTFLEGTPLNEQFF. CDR3 in DNA: TGTGCCAGCACCTTTCTCGAAGGGACACCGCTCAATGAGCAGTTCTTC. This sequence joins TRBV2 and TRBJ2-1; possible D gene TRBD1, 6 bases. The CDR3 extends over 16 amino acids. Germline loops: CDR1 SNHLY, CDR2 FYNNEI. V shed 7 bases and J shed 6 bases, with 22 bases lying between them. The full variable domain, in which reference TRBV2 and TRBJ2-1 provide the parts outside the CDR3, is EPEVTQTPSHQVTQMGQEVILRCVPISNHLYFYWYRQILGQKVEFLVSFYNNEISEKSEIFDDQFSVERPDGSNFTLKIRSTKLEDSAMYFCASTFLEGTPLNEQFFGPGTRLTVL.

The chain is built from TRBV19 and TRBJ1-4, with TRBD1 matching over 7 bases. The CDR3 spans 12 residues. The ends lost 7 bases at V and 13 bases at J; junction bases unmatched: 9. The germline V gene has CDR1 LNHDA and CDR2 SQIVND (reference sequence). CDR3 region: CASTDRTGLLFF. CDR3 nucleotide sequence: TGTGCCAGTACAGATCGGACAGGCTTACTGTTTTTT.

The sample holds a few counts of this clone. The J gene is TRBJ1-1, the V gene TRBV2, with 7 nucleotides matching TRBD1. Trimming took 4 bases from V and 7 from J; bases not matched to a gene: 3. This CDR3 is 12 amino acids long. CDR1 SNHLY and CDR2 FYNNEI come from the germline V gene. Written as DNA, the CDR3 is TGTGCCAGCAGTGGACAGGGAGTTGAAGCTTTCTTT. It is translated as CASSGQGVEAFF.

This clone was detected only a few times. The V call is TRBV4-1, the J call TRBJ1-2; no clear D gene. The germline V gene encodes CDR1 MGHRA and CDR2 YSYEKL. CDR3 size: 17 residues. V gave up 3 bases and J gave up 5 bases, with 22 bases separating them. CDR3: CASSQRVDYLGLYGYTF. CDR3 DNA sequence: TGCGCCAGCAGCCAGAGAGTCGACTACCTCGGGCTTTATGGCTACACCTTC.

This clone showed up just a few times. This chain connects TRBV19 to TRBJ1-2, with D unclear. The V end lost 1 base, the J end lost 8 bases, and 11 bases lay between the germline ends. Looked up from germline, CDR1 is LNHDA and CDR2 is SQIVND (reference sequence). The CDR3 has 13 residues. CDR3 coding DNA: TGTGCCAGTAGTATAGGGGGTCGGGGAGGCTACACCTTC. Translated: CASSIGGRGGYTF.

V gene TRBV7-9 combines with J gene TRBJ2-5; 8 positions match TRBD2. The CDR3 loop spans 13 amino acids. V trimming: 6 bases; J trimming: 3 bases; junction bases outside the gene matches: 3. The germline CDR1 and CDR2 sequences are SEHNR and FQNEAQ (reference sequence). The CDR3 reads CASSPGGEETQYF. DNA for the CDR3: TGTGCCAGCAGTCCGGGGGGGGAAGAGACCCAGTACTTC.

This clone turned up a few times. The gene calls are TRBV6-5 and TRBJ1-2, with TRBD1 matching 9 bases. This CDR3 region has 12 residues. Germline V gene lookup returns CDR1 MNHEY and CDR2 SVGAGI. After removal of 6 bases from V and 10 bases from J, the junction contained 6 bases not matched to a gene. The CDR3 nucleotides read TGTGCCAGCAGCATCCGGGACAGGGTCTACACCTTC. This translates into CASSIRDRVYTF.

As regards this clone: Other DNA sequences in this specimen translate into the identical CDR3. This chain uses TRBV9 with TRBJ2-3; no firm D call. This CDR3 spans 12 amino acids. Germline V lookup: CDR1 SGDLS, CDR2 YYNGEE. V shed 2 bases and J shed 4 bases, with 5 bases lying between them. CDR3 sequence reads: CASSVSADTQYF. In DNA, the CDR3 is TGTGCCAGCAGCGTCTCGGCAGATACGCAGTATTTT.

This chain links TRBV28 with TRBJ2-1; 13 bases match TRBD2. After removal of 2 bases from V and 3 bases from J, the junction contained 7 bases not matched to a gene. This CDR3 is built from 18 residues. CDR1 MDHEN and CDR2 SYDVKM come from the germline V gene. The DNA for the CDR3 is TGTGCCAGCAGTTTAACTAGCGGGAGGGCCGGATTCTACAATGAGCAGTTCTTC. This gives the protein CASSLTSGRAGFYNEQFF.

The V gene is TRBV6-5, the J gene TRBJ1-2; no reliable D call. There are 12 residues in the CDR3. The germline V gene encodes CDR1 MNHEY and CDR2 SVGAGI. V shed 6 bases and J shed 7 bases, with 12 bases lying between them. CDR3 loop: CASSGGRFGYTF. The CDR3 DNA reads as TGTGCCAGCAGCGGAGGGCGGTTTGGCTACACCTTC.

The V gene is TRBV5-6, the J gene TRBJ2-3; TRBD1 aligns across 8 bases. Germline values: CDR1 SGHDT, CDR2 YYEEEE. The CDR3 extends over 14 amino acids. The ends lost 5 bases at V and 4 bases at J; junction bases unmatched: 6. CDR3 sequence: CASSKDRDADTQYF. The CDR3 nucleotides read TGTGCCAGCAGTAAGGACAGGGACGCAGATACGCAGTATTTT.

The chain uses TRBV7-9 and TRBJ2-4; 7 nucleotides align to TRBD1. The CDR3 totals 14 residues. V trimming: 5 bases; J trimming: 7 bases; junction bases outside the gene matches: 8. Per germline, CDR1 SEHNR and CDR2 FQNEAQ (reference sequence). The CDR3 nucleotides read TGTGCCAGCAGCACAAACAGGGGTTTGAACATTCAGTACTTC. Encoded protein: CASSTNRGLNIQYF. Looking up the rest from reference TRBV7-9 and TRBJ2-4 gives the full variable domain: DTGVSQNPRHKITKRGQNVTFRCDPISEHNRLYWYRQTLGQGPEFLTYFQNEAQLEKSRLLSDRFSAERPKGSFSTLEIQRTEQGDSAMYLCASSTNRGLNIQYFGAGTRLSVL.

This rearrangement joins TRBV5-1 to TRBJ2-7, with unresolved D. The CDR3 loop spans 15 amino acids. Germline V gene lookup returns CDR1 SGHRS and CDR2 YFSETQ. V shed 0 bases and J shed 7 bases, with 17 bases lying between them. The CDR3 region has the DNA TGCGCCAGCAGCTTGGGCGCCCGCGTCTTGAGAGAGCAGTACTTC. Its protein product is CASSLGARVLREQYF.

This sequence joins TRBV10-3 and TRBJ2-1, with 12 bases identical to TRBD2. The CDR3 extends over 16 amino acids. CDR1 and CDR2 from the germline V gene are ENHRY and SYGVKD. The ends lost 0 bases at V and 7 bases at J; junction bases unmatched: 4. CDR3 sequence: CAISESTSGRGNEQFF. In DNA, the CDR3 is TGTGCCATCAGTGAGTCGACTAGCGGGAGAGGTAATGAGCAGTTCTTC.

This clone was observed a few times. The rearrangement links TRBV2 to TRBJ1-4; 9 nucleotides line up with TRBD1. The CDR3 is 18 amino acids. Trimming cost V 2 bases and J 12 bases; bases outside gene matches: 19. The V gene's germline CDR1 is SNHLY and CDR2 FYNNEI. The CDR3 DNA follows: TGTGCCAGCAGTGAATCTGGGACAGGGCAGTTTCGAGCGGGGCAACTGTTTTTT. As protein: CASSESGTGQFRAGQLFF.

CDR3 DNA: TGTGCCAGCAGTTCACGGGACAGGGGGAACTCCTACGAGCAGTACTTC. Translating it yields CASSSRDRGNSYEQYF. The genes are TRBV6-6 and TRBJ2-7; 11 positions agree with TRBD1. V was pared by 4 bases and J by 0 bases, with 5 bases of the junction left unmatched. CDR1 is MNHNY, CDR2 SVGAGI, per germline (reference sequence). This CDR3 region has 16 residues.

Details on this clone: The conserved phenylalanine or tryptophan normally closing the CDR3 is absent here, so this likely arose from a read error. The chain joins TRBV6-5 to TRBJ2-7; D not resolved. CDR3 size: 13 residues. Trimming cost V 2 bases and J 0 bases, with 5 bases left between them. Per the germline V gene, CDR1 is MNHEY and CDR2 is SVGAGI. This CDR3 reads CASSYRSSYEQYL. In nucleotides, the CDR3 is TGTGCCAGCAGTTACCGGAGCTCCTACGAGCAGTACCTC.

The chain has TRBV27 and TRBJ2-1; 8 nucleotides agree with TRBD1. The length of the CDR3 is 16 residues. Germline CDR1 and CDR2: MNHEY and SMNVEV (reference sequence). With V trimmed by 2 bases and J by 6 bases, 9 bases remained unmatched. The CDR3 loop reads CASSLIRETGANEQFF. CDR3 bases: TGTGCCAGCAGTTTAATTAGGGAGACAGGGGCCAATGAGCAGTTCTTC.